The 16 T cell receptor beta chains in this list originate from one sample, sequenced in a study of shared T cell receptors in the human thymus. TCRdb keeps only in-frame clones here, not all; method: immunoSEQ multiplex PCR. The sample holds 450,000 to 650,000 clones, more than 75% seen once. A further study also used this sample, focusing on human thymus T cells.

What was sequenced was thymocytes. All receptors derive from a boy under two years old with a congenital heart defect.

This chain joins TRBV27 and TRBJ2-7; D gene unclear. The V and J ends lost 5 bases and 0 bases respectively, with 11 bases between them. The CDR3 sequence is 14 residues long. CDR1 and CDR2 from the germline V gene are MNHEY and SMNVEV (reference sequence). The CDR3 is CASSQELSSYEQYF. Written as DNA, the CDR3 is TGTGCCAGCAGTCAAGAACTGAGCTCCTACGAGCAGTACTTC.

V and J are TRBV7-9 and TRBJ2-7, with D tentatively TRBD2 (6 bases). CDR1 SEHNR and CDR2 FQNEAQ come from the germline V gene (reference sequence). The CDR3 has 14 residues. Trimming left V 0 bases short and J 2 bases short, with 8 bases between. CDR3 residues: CASSLAGRPYEQYF. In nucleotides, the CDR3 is TGTGCCAGCAGCTTAGCAGGGAGGCCCTACGAGCAGTACTTC.

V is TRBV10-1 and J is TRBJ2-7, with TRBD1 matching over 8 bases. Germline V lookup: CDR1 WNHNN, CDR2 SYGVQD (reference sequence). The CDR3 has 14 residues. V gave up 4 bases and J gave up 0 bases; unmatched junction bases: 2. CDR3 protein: CASSGGQGSYEQYF. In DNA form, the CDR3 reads TGCGCCAGCAGTGGAGGACAGGGCTCCTACGAGCAGTACTTC.

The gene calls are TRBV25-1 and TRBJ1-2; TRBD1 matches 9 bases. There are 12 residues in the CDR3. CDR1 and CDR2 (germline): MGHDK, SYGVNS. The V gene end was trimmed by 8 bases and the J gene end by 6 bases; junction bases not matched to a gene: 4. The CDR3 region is CASWTGDHGYTF. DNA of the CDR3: TGTGCCAGCTGGACAGGGGACCATGGCTACACCTTC.

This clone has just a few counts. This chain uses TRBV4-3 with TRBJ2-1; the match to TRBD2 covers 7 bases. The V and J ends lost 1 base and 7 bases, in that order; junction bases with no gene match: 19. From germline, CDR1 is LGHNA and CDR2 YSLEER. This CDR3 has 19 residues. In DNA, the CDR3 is TGCGCCAGCAGCCAAGGGGGAGATAGCGGGCTATCTCAGGGTAATGAGCAGTTCTTC. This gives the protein CASSQGGDSGLSQGNEQFF.

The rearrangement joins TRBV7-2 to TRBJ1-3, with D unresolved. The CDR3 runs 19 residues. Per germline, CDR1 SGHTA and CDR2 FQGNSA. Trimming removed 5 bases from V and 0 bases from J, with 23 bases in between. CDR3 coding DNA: TGTGCCAGCAGCCAAAGAGGATTTTCCGCAACCCACTCTGGAAACACCATATATTTT. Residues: CASSQRGFSATHSGNTIYF.

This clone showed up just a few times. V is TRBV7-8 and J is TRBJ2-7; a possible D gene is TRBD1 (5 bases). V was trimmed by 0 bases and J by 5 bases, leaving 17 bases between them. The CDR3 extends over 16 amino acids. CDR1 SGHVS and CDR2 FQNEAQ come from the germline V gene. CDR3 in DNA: TGTGCCAGCAGCTTAGCGAGAGACAGAGTAGGGCACGAGCAGTACTTC. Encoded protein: CASSLARDRVGHEQYF.

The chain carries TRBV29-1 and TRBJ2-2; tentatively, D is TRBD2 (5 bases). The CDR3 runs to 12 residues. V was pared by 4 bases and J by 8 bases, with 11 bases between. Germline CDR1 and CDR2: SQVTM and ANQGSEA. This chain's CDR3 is CSVASGGGELFF. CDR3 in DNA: TGCAGCGTTGCAAGTGGCGGGGGGGAGCTGTTTTTT.

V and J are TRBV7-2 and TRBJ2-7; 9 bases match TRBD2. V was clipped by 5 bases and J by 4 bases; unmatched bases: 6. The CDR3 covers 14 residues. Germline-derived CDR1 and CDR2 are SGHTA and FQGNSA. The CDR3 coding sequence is TGTGCCAGCAGCGCTAGCGGGGAACAGTACGAGCAGTACTTC. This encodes CASSASGEQYEQYF.

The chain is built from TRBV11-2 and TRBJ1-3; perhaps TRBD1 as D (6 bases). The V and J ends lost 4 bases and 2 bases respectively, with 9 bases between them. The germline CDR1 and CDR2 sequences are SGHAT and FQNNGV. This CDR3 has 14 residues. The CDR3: CASSSRGTGNTIYF. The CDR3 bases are TGTGCCAGCAGCTCCAGGGGAACTGGAAACACCATATATTTT.

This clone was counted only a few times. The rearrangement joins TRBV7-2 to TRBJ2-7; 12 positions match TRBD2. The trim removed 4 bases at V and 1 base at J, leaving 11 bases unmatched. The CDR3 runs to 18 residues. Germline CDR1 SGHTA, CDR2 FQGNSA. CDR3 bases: TGTGCCAGCAGCTCCAGACTAGCGGGAGAGGTCGGGTCCTACGAGCAGTACTTC. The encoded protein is CASSSRLAGEVGSYEQYF.

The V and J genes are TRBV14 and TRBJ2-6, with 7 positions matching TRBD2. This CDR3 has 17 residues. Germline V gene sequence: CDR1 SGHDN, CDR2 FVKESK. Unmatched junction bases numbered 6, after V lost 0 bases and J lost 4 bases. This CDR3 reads CASSQDGGVAGANVLTF. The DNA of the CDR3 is TGTGCCAGCAGCCAAGATGGGGGGGTAGCAGGGGCCAACGTCCTGACTTTC.

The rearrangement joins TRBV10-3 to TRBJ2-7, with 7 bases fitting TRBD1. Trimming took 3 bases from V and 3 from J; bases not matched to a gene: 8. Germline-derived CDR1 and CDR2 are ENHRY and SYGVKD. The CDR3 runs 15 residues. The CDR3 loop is CAISDARQGDYEQYF. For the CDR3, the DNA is TGTGCCATCAGTGATGCGAGACAGGGAGACTACGAGCAGTACTTC.

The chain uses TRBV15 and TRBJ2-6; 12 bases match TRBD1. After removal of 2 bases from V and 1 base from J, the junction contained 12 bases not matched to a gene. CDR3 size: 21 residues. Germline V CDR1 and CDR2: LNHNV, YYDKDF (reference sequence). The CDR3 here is CATSRPRGTGGGRSGANVLTF. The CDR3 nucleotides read TGTGCCACCAGCAGACCTAGGGGGACAGGGGGCGGTAGGTCTGGGGCCAACGTCCTGACTTTC.

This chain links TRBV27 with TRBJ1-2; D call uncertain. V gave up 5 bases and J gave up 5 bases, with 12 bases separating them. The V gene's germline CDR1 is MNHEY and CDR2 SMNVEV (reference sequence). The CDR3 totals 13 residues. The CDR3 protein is CASSPRGGYGYTF. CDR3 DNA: TGTGCCAGCAGTCCTCGGGGAGGGTATGGCTACACCTTC.

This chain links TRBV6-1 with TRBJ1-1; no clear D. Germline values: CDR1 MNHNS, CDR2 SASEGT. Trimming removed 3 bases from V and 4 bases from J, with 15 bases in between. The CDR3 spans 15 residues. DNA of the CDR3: TGTGCCAGCAGTGAGGCGGAACGAGGGAGCACTGAAGCTTTCTTT. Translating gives CASSEAERGSTEAFF.